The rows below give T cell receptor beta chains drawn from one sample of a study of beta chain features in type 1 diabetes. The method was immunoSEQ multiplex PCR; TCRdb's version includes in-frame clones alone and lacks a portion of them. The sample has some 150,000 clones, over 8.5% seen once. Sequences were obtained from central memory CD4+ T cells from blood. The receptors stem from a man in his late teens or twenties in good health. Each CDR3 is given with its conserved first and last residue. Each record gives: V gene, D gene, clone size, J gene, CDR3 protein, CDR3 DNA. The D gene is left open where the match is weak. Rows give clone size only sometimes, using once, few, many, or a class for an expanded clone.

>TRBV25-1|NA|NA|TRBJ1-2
CASSDRAGANYGYTF
TGTGCCAGCAGTGATCGGGCAGGGGCTAACTATGGCTACACCTTC
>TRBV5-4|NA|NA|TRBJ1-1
CASSLEGRARVGTEAFF
TGTGCCAGCAGCTTGGAGGGCAGGGCTCGAGTGGGAACTGAAGCTTTCTTT
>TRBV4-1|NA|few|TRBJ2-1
CASSQESPTRISYNEQFF
TGCGCCAGCAGCCAAGAGTCTCCAACCAGAATCTCCTACAATGAGCAGTTCTTC
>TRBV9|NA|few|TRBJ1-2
CASSVEGVEGYTF
TGTGCCAGCAGCGTAGAGGGGGTGGAAGGCTACACCTTC
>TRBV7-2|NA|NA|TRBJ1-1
CASSFRGNTEAFF
TGTGCCAGCAGCTTCAGGGGTAACACTGAAGCTTTCTTT
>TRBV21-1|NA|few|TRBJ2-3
CASSSTSTDTQYF
TGTGCCAGCAGCTCGACTAGCACAGATACGCAGTATTTT
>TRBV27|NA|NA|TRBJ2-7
CASKRGRVGLYEQYF
TGTGCCAGCAAACGTGGCAGGGTGGGTCTCTACGAGCAGTACTTC
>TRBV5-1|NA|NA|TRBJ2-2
CASSPTPQRNTGELFF
TGCGCCAGCAGCCCAACCCCCCAGAGGAACACCGGGGAGCTGTTTTTT
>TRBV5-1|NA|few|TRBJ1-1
CASSTQASAGTGAFF
TGCGCCAGCAGCACCCAAGCATCGGCAGGGACGGGAGCTTTCTTT
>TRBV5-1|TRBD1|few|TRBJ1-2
CASSETGTGVGYTF
TGCGCCAGCAGCGAAACAGGGACAGGGGTCGGCTACACCTTC
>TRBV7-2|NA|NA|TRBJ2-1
CASSLAGVRNEQFF
TGTGCCAGCAGCTTAGCGGGGGTAAGAAATGAGCAGTTCTTC
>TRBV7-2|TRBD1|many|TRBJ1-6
CASSPKPGQGGSPLHF
TGTGCCAGCAGCCCGAAACCCGGACAGGGAGGGTCACCCCTCCACTTT